This TCR beta chain appears in the sequencing data of a study of T cell responses to AZD1222 COVID-19 vaccine. Overall study results and limits: Most donors were white British, females outnumbered males, and clonal diversity was possibly underestimated. A reported finding is that nearly half of spike-specific TCRs target unmutated variant regions. The study found Spike-specific TCR breadth and depth rose after two AZD1222 doses. Spike was spanned by vaccine-associated CD4 TCRs, which were dominant at 160-218 and 743-854.

Details on this clone: What it binds is unknown.

Clones were read by immunoSEQ multiplex PCR, and TCRdb kept only the in-frame ones, dropping some. The top ten hold 15% to 20% of the sample, which has tens of thousands of clones, approximately 82% seen once. V lost 3 bases and J 0 bases, leaving 10 bases between the germline ends. CDR1 is SGHTA, CDR2 FQGTGA, per germline. The CDR3 is made up of 15 amino acids. The chain is built from TRBV7-3 and TRBJ2-3; D unresolved. This TCR was sampled from an adult in good health. Sequencing was performed on peripheral blood, taken on day 0 of AZD1222 vaccination. Here the CDR3 DNA reads TGTGCCAGCAGCTTGTTACTTTCTAGCACAGATACGCAGTATTTT. The encoded protein is CASSLLLSSTDTQYF. The entire variable domain, with the rest obtained from reference TRBV7-3 and TRBJ2-3, is as follows: GAGVSQTPSNKVTEKGKYVELRCDPISGHTALYWYRQSLGQGPEFLIYFQGTGAADDSGLPNDRFFAVRPEGSVSTLKIQRTERGDSAVYLCASSLLLSSTDTQYFGPGTRLTVL.